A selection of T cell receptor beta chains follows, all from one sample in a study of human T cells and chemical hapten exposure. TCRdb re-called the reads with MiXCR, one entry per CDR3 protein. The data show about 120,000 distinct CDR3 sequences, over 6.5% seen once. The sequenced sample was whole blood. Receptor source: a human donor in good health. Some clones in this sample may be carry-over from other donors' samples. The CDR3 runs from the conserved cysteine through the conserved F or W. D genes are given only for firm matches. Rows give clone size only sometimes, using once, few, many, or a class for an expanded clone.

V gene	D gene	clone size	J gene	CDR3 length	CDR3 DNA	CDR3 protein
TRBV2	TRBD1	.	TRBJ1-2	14	TGTGCCAGCAGTGCGGGACAGACAAACTATGGCTACACCTTC	CASSAGQTNYGYTF
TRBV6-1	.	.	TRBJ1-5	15	TGTGCCAGCAGCGACAGCTCAGGGTCAGGGCAGCCCCAGCATTTT	CASSDSSGSGQPQHF
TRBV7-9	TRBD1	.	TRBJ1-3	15	TGTGCCAGCAGGCAACAGGGGAAGGCTGGAAACACCATATATTTT	CASRQQGKAGNTIYF
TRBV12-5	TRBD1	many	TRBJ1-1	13	TGTGCTAGTGGTTTGGCACAGGGGACTGAAGCTTTCTTT	CASGLAQGTEAFF
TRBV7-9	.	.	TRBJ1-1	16	TGTGCCAGCAGCTTAGGGGCATCCCCAGGGGTGCCTGAAGCTTTCTTT	CASSLGASPGVPEAFF
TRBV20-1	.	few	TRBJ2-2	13	TGCAGTGCGCGCGGAAGAAACACCGGGGAGCTGTTTTTT	CSARGRNTGELFF
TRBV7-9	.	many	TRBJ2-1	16	TGTGCCAGCAGCCTAACGAGGGCTAGCAGAGGGCATGAGCAGTTCTTC	CASSLTRASRGHEQFF
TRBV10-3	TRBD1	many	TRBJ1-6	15	TGTGCCATCAGTGAGTCGACGACAGGGAAACCACCCCTCCACTTT	CAISESTTGKPPLHF
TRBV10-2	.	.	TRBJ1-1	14	TGCGCCAGCAGTCAATTATCCGGGAACACTGAAGCTTTCTTT	CASSQLSGNTEAFF
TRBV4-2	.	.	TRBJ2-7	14	TGTGCCAGCAGCCAAGATATGTCCCGTCGCGAGCAGTACTTC	CASSQDMSRREQYF
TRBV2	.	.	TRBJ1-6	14	TGTGCCAGCAGGATGGACAGCAAAAATTCACCCCTCCACTTT	CASRMDSKNSPLHF
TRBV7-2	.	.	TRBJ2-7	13	TGTGCCAGCAGCTTAGAGATGTCCTACGAGCAGTACTTC	CASSLEMSYEQYF
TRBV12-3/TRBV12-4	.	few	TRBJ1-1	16	TGTGCCAGCAGTTTCGGGAACTTCCGCTTGAACACTGAAGCTTTCTTT	CASSFGNFRLNTEAFF
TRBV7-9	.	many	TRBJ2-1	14	TGTGCCAGCAGCGTTAGCGTCGCCTACAATGAGCAGTTCTTC	CASSVSVAYNEQFF
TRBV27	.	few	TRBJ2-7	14	TGTGCCAGCAGTTTCCGGGGGATAGGGTACGAGCAGTACTTC	CASSFRGIGYEQYF
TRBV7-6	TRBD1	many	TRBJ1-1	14	TGTGCCAGCAGCTTATATACGGACAGGGAAGAAGCTTTCTTT	CASSLYTDREEAFF
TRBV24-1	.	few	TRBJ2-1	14	TGTGCCACCAATAGCGGGGACAGTTACAATGAGCAGTTCTTC	CATNSGDSYNEQFF
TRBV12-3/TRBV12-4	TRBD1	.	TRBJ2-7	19	TGTGCCAGCAGTTCCCGGGACAGGGTATCATCAAGGACCTCCTACGAGCAGTACTTC	CASSSRDRVSSRTSYEQYF
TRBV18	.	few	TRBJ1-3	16	TGTGCCAGCTCACCGACGGGGGCCAACACTGGAAACACCATATATTTT	CASSPTGANTGNTIYF
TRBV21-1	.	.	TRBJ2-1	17	TGTGCCAGCAGGAACCCCTCGGTGACAGCTAGTTGCAATGAGCAGTTCTTC	CASRNPSVTASCNEQFF
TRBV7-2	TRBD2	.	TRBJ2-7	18	TGTGCCAGCAGCTCCGGGACTAGCGGGACGTTATCTTCCTACGAGCAGTACTTC	CASSSGTSGTLSSYEQYF
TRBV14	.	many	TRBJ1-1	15	TGTGCCAGCAGCCAAAACAGACAGATGAACACTGAAGCTTTCTTT	CASSQNRQMNTEAFF
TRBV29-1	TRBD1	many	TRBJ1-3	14	TGCAGCGTTGAAGACCAGGGGGCTGGAAACACCATATATTTT	CSVEDQGAGNTIYF
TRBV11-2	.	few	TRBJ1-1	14	TGTGCCAGCAGCTTAGTGGTCCCCAGCACTGAAGCTTTCTTT	CASSLVVPSTEAFF
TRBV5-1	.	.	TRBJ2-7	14	TGCGCCAGAGGCCCTGACAGGAGCTACTACGAGCAGTACTTC	CARGPDRSYYEQYF
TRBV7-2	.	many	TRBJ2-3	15	TGTGCCAGCAGCTTAAGGGCTAGAAGCACAGATACGCAGTATTTT	CASSLRARSTDTQYF
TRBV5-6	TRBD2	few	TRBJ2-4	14	TGTGCCAGCAGCTCTAGCGGGGGGATTGACATTCAGTACTTC	CASSSSGGIDIQYF